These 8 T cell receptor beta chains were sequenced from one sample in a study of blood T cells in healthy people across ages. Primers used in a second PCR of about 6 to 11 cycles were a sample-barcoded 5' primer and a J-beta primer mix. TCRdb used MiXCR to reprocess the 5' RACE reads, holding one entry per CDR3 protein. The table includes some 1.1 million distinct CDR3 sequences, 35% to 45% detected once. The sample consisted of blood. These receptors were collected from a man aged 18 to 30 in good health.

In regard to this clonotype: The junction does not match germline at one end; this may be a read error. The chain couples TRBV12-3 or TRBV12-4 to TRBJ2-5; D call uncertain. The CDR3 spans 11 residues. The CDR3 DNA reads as TGTGCCAGCAGTCAGCAAGGGACCCAGTACTTC. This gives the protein CASSQQGTQYF.

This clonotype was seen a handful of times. CDR3 protein: CAIRNGVGVDTQYF. The CDR3 DNA sequence: TGTGCCATCAGGAATGGGGTGGGAGTGGATACGCAGTATTTT. This chain connects TRBV10-3 to TRBJ2-3; D perhaps matches TRBD2 (5 bases). The CDR3 runs 14 residues. Trimming took 6 bases from V and 6 from J, leaving 16 bases between them. The germline V gene encodes CDR1 ENHRY and CDR2 SYGVKD.

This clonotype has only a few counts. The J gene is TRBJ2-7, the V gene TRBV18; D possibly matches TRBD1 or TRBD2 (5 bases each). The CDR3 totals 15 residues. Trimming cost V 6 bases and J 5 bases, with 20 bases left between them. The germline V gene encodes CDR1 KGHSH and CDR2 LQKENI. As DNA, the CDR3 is TGTGCCAGCTCCTTTAATCCGGGACGCTGGGACGAGCAGTACTTC. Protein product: CASSFNPGRWDEQYF.

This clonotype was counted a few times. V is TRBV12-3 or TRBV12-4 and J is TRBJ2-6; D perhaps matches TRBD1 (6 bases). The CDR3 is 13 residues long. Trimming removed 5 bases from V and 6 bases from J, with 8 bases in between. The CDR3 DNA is TGTGCCAGCAGTCTGGGACAGGCCAACGTCCTGACTTTC. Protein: CASSLGQANVLTF.

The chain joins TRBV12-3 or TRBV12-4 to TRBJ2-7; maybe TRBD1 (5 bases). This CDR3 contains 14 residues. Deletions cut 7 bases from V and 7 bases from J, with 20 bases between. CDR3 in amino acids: CASKARGTYNEQYF. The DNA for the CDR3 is TGTGCCAGCAAAGCAAGGGGAACCTACAATGAGCAGTACTTC.

CDR3 amino acids: CASGLSNRGPGYTF. The CDR3 DNA reads as TGTGCTAGTGGTTTGTCCAACAGGGGGCCCGGCTACACCTTC. The genes are TRBV12-5 and TRBJ1-2; 9 bases are shared with TRBD1. Trimming removed 2 bases from V and 8 bases from J; junction bases left unmatched: 6. The CDR3 is 14 amino acids. Germline values: CDR1 LGHNT, CDR2 FRNRAP.

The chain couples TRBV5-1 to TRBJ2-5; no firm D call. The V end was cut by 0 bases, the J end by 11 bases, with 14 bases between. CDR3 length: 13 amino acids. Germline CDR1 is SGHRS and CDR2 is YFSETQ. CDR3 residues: CASSLALPNEQYF. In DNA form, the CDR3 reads TGCGCCAGCAGCTTGGCGCTGCCCAATGAGCAGTACTTC.

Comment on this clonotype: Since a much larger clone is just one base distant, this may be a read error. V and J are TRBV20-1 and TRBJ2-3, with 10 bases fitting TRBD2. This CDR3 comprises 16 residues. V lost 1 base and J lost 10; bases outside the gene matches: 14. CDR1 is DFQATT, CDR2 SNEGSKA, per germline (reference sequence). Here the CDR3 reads CSARAVGLAGASAQYF. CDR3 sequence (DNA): TGCAGTGCTAGAGCGGTGGGTCTAGCGGGGGCGAGTGCGCAGTATTTT.